Shown below are 17 T cell receptor beta chains from a single sample sequenced in a study of cytomegalovirus exposure and HLA in healthy donors. With 60 Vbeta and 13 Jbeta primers, the PCR was carried out. Generated by immunoSEQ multiplex PCR, the TCRdb table keeps only in-frame clones and is missing some. The sample shows roughly 150,000 clones, 65% to 90% of them seen only once. The sequencing sample was made of PBMCs. The receptors come from a woman aged 50 to 60 in good health and CMV-seropositive.

The J gene is TRBJ2-2, the V gene TRBV7-2; 9 positions agree with TRBD2. Germline assignment: CDR1 SGHTA and CDR2 FQGNSA. Trimming cost V 6 bases and J 7 bases; bases outside gene matches: 6. The CDR3 is 14 residues long. The CDR3 region has the DNA TGTGCCAGCAGAGAGCGGGGGGAGGGCGGGGAGCTGTTTTTT. This sequence encodes CASRERGEGGELFF.

The chain is built from TRBV5-6 and TRBJ1-2; D not certain. The CDR3 is 11 residues long. Looked up from germline, CDR1 is SGHDT and CDR2 is YYEEEE. Trimming removed 0 bases from V and 10 bases from J, with 7 bases in between. The CDR3 loop reads CASSLGQAYTF. In nucleotides, the CDR3 is TGTGCCAGCAGCTTGGGGCAGGCCTACACCTTC.

In its sample, this clone was seen a few times. The chain employs TRBV6-1 and TRBJ1-5; possible D gene TRBD1, 6 bases. Trimming pared 8 bases from V and 3 bases from J, leaving 11 bases between. This CDR3 contains 13 residues. Germline CDR1 reads MNHNS; CDR2 reads SASEGT. The CDR3 DNA follows: TGTGCCAGCCTCCAGGGGAACAATCAGCCCCAGCATTTT. Amino acid sequence: CASLQGNNQPQHF.

V is TRBV27 and J is TRBJ2-1; tentatively, D is TRBD2 (7 bases). The CDR3 is 14 residues long. From germline, CDR1 is MNHEY and CDR2 SMNVEV (reference sequence). V lost 3 bases, J lost 9 bases, and 15 bases lay in between. CDR3 sequence (DNA): TGTGCCAGCAGTTTGGGAGGGGGGGCCTTTGAGCAGTTCTTC. The encoded protein is CASSLGGGAFEQFF.

This clone occurred once. The J gene is TRBJ1-2, the V gene TRBV29-1; 9 bases fit TRBD1. V was clipped by 7 bases and J by 8 bases; unmatched bases: 11. This CDR3 is 13 amino acids long. Germline V gives CDR1 SQVTM, CDR2 ANQGSEA. CDR3 sequence: CSAIGTGPRGYTF. The CDR3 DNA sequence: TGCAGCGCTATCGGGACAGGGCCTCGCGGCTACACCTTC.

The J gene is TRBJ2-7, the V gene TRBV27, with D perhaps matching TRBD2 (6 bases). Germline CDR1 is MNHEY and CDR2 is SMNVEV (reference sequence). The CDR3 is 17 residues long. Trimming took off 4 bases at V and 5 bases at J, with 24 bases between the two ends. CDR3 region: CASSSRRASDKLNEQYF. CDR3 DNA sequence: TGTGCCAGCAGTTCCCGGCGGGCTAGCGATAAGCTGAACGAGCAGTACTTC.

V usage is TRBV7-2 and J usage is TRBJ2-3, with 8 positions matching TRBD2. Germline values: CDR1 SGHTA, CDR2 FQGNSA. The junction had 10 bases not matched to a gene; V was cut back by 11 bases and J by 6 bases. This CDR3 comprises 13 residues. The DNA for the CDR3 is TGTGCCGGGGGAAGCGGGGGTTTGGATACGCAGTATTTT. It encodes CAGGSGGLDTQYF.

This clone was seen ten or more times. The chain carries TRBV10-2 and TRBJ2-1, with 9 nucleotides matching TRBD2. Germline values: CDR1 WSHSY, CDR2 SAAADI. The V and J ends lost 3 bases and 4 bases, in that order; junction bases with no gene match: 4. The CDR3 runs to 15 residues. The CDR3 sequence: CASSDGSGGYNEQFF. Written as DNA, the CDR3 is TGCGCCAGCAGTGACGGTAGCGGGGGATACAATGAGCAGTTCTTC.

J is TRBJ2-7 and V is TRBV4-1; TRBD1 agrees at 9 bases. Germline V gene data show CDR1 as MGHRA and CDR2 as YSYEKL. The CDR3 is 14 amino acids. The junction had 6 bases not matched to a gene; V was cut back by 4 bases and J by 5 bases. CDR3 nucleotides: TGCGCCAGCAGCCGAGCCGACAGGGGGAACGAGCAGTACTTC. Encoded protein: CASSRADRGNEQYF.

The rearrangement links TRBV5-6 to TRBJ1-5; possibly TRBD1 for D (5 bases). Per the germline V gene, CDR1 is SGHDT and CDR2 is YYEEEE. V lost 1 base, J lost 6 bases, and 14 bases lay in between. CDR3 length equals 15 residues. The CDR3 reads CASSLYFPQGQPQHF. CDR3 DNA sequence: TGTGCCAGCAGCTTGTATTTTCCGCAGGGTCAGCCCCAGCATTTT.

This clone was recorded once. Here the CDR3 DNA reads TGCGCCAGCAGCCAAGCCCCTGGGGGGGGAAGCACAGATACGCAGTATTTT. It yields the protein CASSQAPGGGSTDTQYF. V is TRBV4-3 and J is TRBJ2-3; 7 positions match TRBD2. The CDR3 is 17 residues long. The V gene's germline CDR1 is LGHNA and CDR2 YSLEER. J was trimmed by 0 bases and V by 1 base; bases with no gene match: 7.

This chain connects TRBV6-1 to TRBJ2-2, with TRBD1 identical over 7 bases. This CDR3 contains 15 residues. With 5 bases clipped from V and 4 bases from J, the junction kept 7 bases outside the gene matches. Germline lookup yields CDR1 MNHNS and CDR2 SASEGT. CDR3 nucleotide sequence: TGTGCCAGCAGTATCCAGGGGGTGCGCACCGGGGAGCTGTTTTTT. This codes for CASSIQGVRTGELFF.

In regard to this clone: Mismatch with germline at one junction end may stem from a read error. The rearrangement joins TRBV7-7 to TRBJ2-1, with D perhaps matching TRBD2 (6 bases). This CDR3 region has 15 residues. The germline V gene has CDR1 SSHAT and CDR2 FNYEAQ (reference sequence). The CDR3 bases are TGTGCTAGCAGCCCGTCTACGGGACTTTGGGATGAGCAGTTCTTC. It is translated as CASSPSTGLWDEQFF.

This clone was picked up a small number of times. The J gene is TRBJ1-1, the V gene TRBV5-1, with D possibly being TRBD1 (5 bases). The CDR3 sequence is 12 residues long. CDR1 is SGHRS, CDR2 YFSETQ, per germline. Trimming cost V 4 bases and J 1 base, with 5 bases left between them. This chain's CDR3 is CASSQGNTEAFF. CDR3 nucleotides: TGCGCCAGCAGCCAGGGGAACACTGAAGCTTTCTTT.

This clone was detected only a few times. The V call is TRBV5-8, the J call TRBJ1-3, with TRBD1 identical over 7 bases. Germline values: CDR1 SGHTS, CDR2 YDEGEE. Trimming removed 0 bases from V and 2 bases from J; junction bases left unmatched: 2. This CDR3 has 15 residues. The CDR3 spells CASSLGGTAGNTIYF. As DNA, the CDR3 is TGTGCCAGCAGCTTGGGAGGGACAGCTGGAAACACCATATATTTT.

The table lists this clone with a count of one. This chain uses TRBV6-1 with TRBJ2-3, with D possibly being TRBD2 (7 bases). Trimming left V 6 bases short and J 6 bases short, with 19 bases between. The CDR3 totals 15 residues. CDR1 and CDR2 (germline): MNHNS, SASEGT. The CDR3 is CASSPARRGPDTQYF. In DNA, the CDR3 is TGTGCCAGCAGCCCAGCGCGGCGGGGGCCCGATACGCAGTATTTT.

In this sample, this clone turned up once. The rearrangement links TRBV19 to TRBJ1-1; TRBD1 matches 7 bases. The germline CDR1 and CDR2 sequences are LNHDA and SQIVND (reference sequence). J lost 11 bases, V lost 7 bases, and 7 bases had no gene match. This CDR3 is built from 11 residues. CDR3 amino acids: CASKRGQKAFF. CDR3 bases: TGTGCCAGTAAGAGGGGGCAAAAGGCTTTCTTT.